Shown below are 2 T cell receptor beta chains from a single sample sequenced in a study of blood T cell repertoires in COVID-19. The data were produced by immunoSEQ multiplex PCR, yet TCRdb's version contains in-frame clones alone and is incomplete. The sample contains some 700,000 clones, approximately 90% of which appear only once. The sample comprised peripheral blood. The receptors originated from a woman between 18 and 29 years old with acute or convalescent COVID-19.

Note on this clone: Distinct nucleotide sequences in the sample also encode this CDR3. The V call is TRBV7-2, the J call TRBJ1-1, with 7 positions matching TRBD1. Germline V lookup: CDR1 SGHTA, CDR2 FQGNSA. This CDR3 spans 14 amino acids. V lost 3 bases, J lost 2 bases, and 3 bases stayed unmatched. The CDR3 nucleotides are TGTGCCAGCAGCTTGACAGGGCCAAACACTGAAGCTTTCTTT. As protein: CASSLTGPNTEAFF.

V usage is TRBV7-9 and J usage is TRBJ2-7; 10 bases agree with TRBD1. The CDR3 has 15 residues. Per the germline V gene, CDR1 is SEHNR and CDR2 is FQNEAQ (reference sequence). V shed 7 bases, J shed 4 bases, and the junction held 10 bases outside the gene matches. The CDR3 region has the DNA TGTGCCAGCATCGACTTCGGGACAGGGGATTACGAGCAGTACTTC. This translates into CASIDFGTGDYEQYF.